A selection of T cell receptor beta chains follows, all from one sample in a study of beta chain features in type 1 diabetes. Sequencing used immunoSEQ multiplex PCR; TCRdb keeps in-frame clones, though not all of them. The table lists about 110,000 clones, about two fifths of them singletons, with roughly 0.064% in the top ten. The specimen sequenced was stem cell memory CD4+ T cells from blood. The origin of the receptors is a woman aged 18-29 years in good health. Each CDR3 is given with its conserved first and last residue. A D gene is named only where the DNA matches it firmly. Some rows have no size entry. The others give once, few or many, or a class for an expanded clone.

>TRBJ2-1|TRBV6-5|TRBD1|NA
TGTGCCAGCAGGGGGACAGGGAGAGGGAATGAGCAGTTCTTC
CASRGTGRGNEQFF
>TRBJ2-1|TRBV7-9|TRBD2|NA
TGTGCCAGCAGCACTAGCGGAAGGGGTAATGAGCAGTTCTTC
CASSTSGRGNEQFF
>TRBJ1-2|TRBV7-2|TRBD1|NA
TGTGCCAGCAGTCCAGGGGGCGGTGGCTACACCTTC
CASSPGGGGYTF
>TRBJ2-1|TRBV5-1|NA|NA
TGCGCCAGCAGCTTATTAGCGCACAATGAGCAGTTCTTC
CASSLLAHNEQFF
>TRBJ1-5|TRBV7-2|TRBD1|few
TGTGCCAGCAGCTTAGGCCACAGGGGAGGCAATCAGCCCCAGCATTTT
CASSLGHRGGNQPQHF
>TRBJ1-2|TRBV7-9|TRBD1|NA
TGTGCCAGCAGCCGGGACAGCTATGGCTACACCTTC
CASSRDSYGYTF
>TRBJ2-7|TRBV27|TRBD2|NA
TGTGCCAGCAGTTTCTATCTAGCGGGAGGGCCCGTCGAGCAGTACTTC
CASSFYLAGGPVEQYF
>TRBJ2-1|TRBV10-3|TRBD2|NA
TGTGCCATCAGGTCGACTAGCGGGAGGGGAAACAATGAGCAGTTCTTC
CAIRSTSGRGNNEQFF
>TRBJ1-2|TRBV6-1|NA|few
TGTGCCAGCAGTAATTGGGACATCTCCTATGGCTACACCTTC
CASSNWDISYGYTF
>TRBJ2-7|TRBV29-1|NA|NA
TGCAGCGCGCATACAGGGTTCTACGAGCAGTACTTC
CSAHTGFYEQYF
>TRBJ2-7|TRBV11-1|NA|few
TGTGCCAGCAGCGTTAATTCCCACGAGCAGTACTTC
CASSVNSHEQYF
>TRBJ1-1|TRBV30|NA|NA
TGTGCCTGGAAAAGGGGGGGGACGAAAATGAACACTGAAGCTTTCTTT
CAWKRGGTKMNTEAFF
>TRBJ1-1|TRBV6-5|NA|NA
TGTGCCAGCAGTTACAGGAGTTCGAACACTGAAGCTTTCTTT
CASSYRSSNTEAFF
>TRBJ2-1|TRBV6-6|TRBD1|few
TGTGCCAGCAGCAGACAGGGTGAGCAGTTCTTC
CASSRQGEQFF
>TRBJ2-7|TRBV7-8|NA|NA
TGTGCCAGCAGCTTTGGCAGGGGGGCCGGTCGTTACGAGCAGTACTTC
CASSFGRGAGRYEQYF
>TRBJ2-7|TRBV2|NA|NA
TGTGCCAGCATGCGAAACTACTACTACGAGCAGTACTTC
CASMRNYYYEQYF
>TRBJ1-2|TRBV30|NA|NA
TGTGCCTGGAGTGTAGCCCAGGTCTATGGCTACACCTTC
CAWSVAQVYGYTF
>TRBJ2-1|TRBV11-1|TRBD2|NA
TGTGCCAGCAGTTCGCTAGCGGGAGGGCAAGGCAATGAGCAGTTCTTC
CASSSLAGGQGNEQFF
>TRBJ1-5|TRBV19|TRBD1|NA
TGTGCCAGTAGTATATTGGGGACAGGGCGTCAGCCCCAGCATTTT
CASSILGTGRQPQHF
>TRBJ1-2|TRBV2|NA|NA
TGTGCCAATAGCGATGGGCCTTATGGCTACACCTTC
CANSDGPYGYTF
>TRBJ1-1|TRBV23-1|NA|NA
TGCGCCAGCAGTCATAGTCCGAACACTGAAGCTTTCTTT
CASSHSPNTEAFF
>TRBJ2-1|TRBV19|TRBD2|NA
TGTGCCAGTAGTCCTCCCCCCACTAGCGGGAACTCCTACAATGAGCAGTTCTTC
CASSPPPTSGNSYNEQFF
>TRBJ2-2|TRBV4-3|NA|NA
TGCGCCAGCAGCCAAGATGCGGCAGGGGCAAACACCGGGGAGCTGTTTTTT
CASSQDAAGANTGELFF
>TRBJ2-5|TRBV7-2|NA|NA
TGTGCCAGCAGCTTATTCTCCCTAGAACAGACCCAGTACTTC
CASSLFSLEQTQYF
>TRBJ1-2|TRBV7-8|TRBD1|NA
TGTGCCAGCAGCAGTACCGGGACAGGGGTCTATGGCTACACCTTC
CASSSTGTGVYGYTF
>TRBJ1-2|TRBV2|TRBD1|NA
TGTGCCAGCAGTGACGACAGGGACTATGGCTACACCTTC
CASSDDRDYGYTF
>TRBJ1-1|TRBV7-9|NA|few
TGTGCCAGCAGCCTCCGGGGTGAACTGAACACTGAAGCTTTCTTT
CASSLRGELNTEAFF
>TRBJ1-3|TRBV7-9|NA|few
TGTGCCAGCAGCCTCCATCGGTCCTCTGGAAACACCATATATTTT
CASSLHRSSGNTIYF
>TRBJ2-1|TRBV6-1|NA|few
TGTGCCAGCAGTGACAAGGCGGACGGGGGAGCATTCTTC
CASSDKADGGAFF
>TRBJ2-1|TRBV9|TRBD2|NA
TGTGCCAGCAGCGTGTCACTAGCGGGAGGGCCGGATGAGCAGTTCTTC
CASSVSLAGGPDEQFF
>TRBJ2-2|TRBV28|TRBD1|few
TGTACAACAGGGGATCGAGTAACCGGGGAGCTGTTTTTT
CTTGDRVTGELFF
>TRBJ1-4|TRBV28|NA|NA
TGTGCCAGCAGTTTAAACAAAAAACTGTTTTTT
CASSLNKKLFF
>TRBJ1-1|TRBV29-1|NA|NA
TGCAGCGTTAAGTTAAACAACATGAACACTGAAGCTTTCTTT
CSVKLNNMNTEAFF
>TRBJ2-2|TRBV2|TRBD2|NA
TGTGCCAGCTCGGGACTAGCGGGAGGAACCGGGGAGCTGTTTTTT
CASSGLAGGTGELFF
>TRBJ1-1|TRBV9|NA|NA
TGTGCCAGCAGCCCGGCCCCTATAGCGAACACTGAAGCTTTCTTT
CASSPAPIANTEAFF
>TRBJ1-2|TRBV30|TRBD1|NA
TGTGCCTGGAGACTAGGGACAGTCGGTGGCTACACCTTC
CAWRLGTVGGYTF
>TRBJ2-2|TRBV15|NA|few
TGTGCCACCAGCAGGTCAGGGGTTTTGTCCGGGGAGCTGTTTTTT
CATSRSGVLSGELFF
>TRBJ2-1|TRBV4-3|NA|NA
TGCGCCAGCAGCCAAGCGATTGGGGGGGCTCCCTACAATGAGCAGTTCTTC
CASSQAIGGAPYNEQFF
>TRBJ2-7|TRBV7-9|TRBD2|NA
TGTGCCAGCAGCTTAGTGGGACTAGCGGTCTACGAGCAGTACTTC
CASSLVGLAVYEQYF
>TRBJ1-5|TRBV30|NA|NA
TGTGCCTGGAGTGTATCCTCTCAGCCCCAGCATTTT
CAWSVSSQPQHF
>TRBJ2-7|TRBV7-8|TRBD2|few
TGTGCCAGCAGCTTAACCGCTACTAGCGGGCCCGGCTTCGAGCAGTACTTC
CASSLTATSGPGFEQYF
>TRBJ1-2|TRBV9|NA|NA
TGTGCCAGCAGTCCAAGACGGGACTATGGCTACACCTTC
CASSPRRDYGYTF
>TRBJ2-7|TRBV4-1|TRBD2|NA
TGCGCCAGCAGCCAAGAGCGGCTAGCGGGCTACGAGCAGTACTTC
CASSQERLAGYEQYF
>TRBJ2-3|TRBV7-2|TRBD2|NA
TGTGCCAGCAGCCCCCTTGGGACTAGCGGGTATACGCAGTATTTT
CASSPLGTSGYTQYF
>TRBJ2-7|TRBV28|NA|NA
TGTGCCAGCAGCCACACTCTAGGGGGAGAGCAGTACTTC
CASSHTLGGEQYF
>TRBJ2-7|TRBV15|TRBD1|NA
TGTGCCACCAGCATTAGACAGGGGTACCCCTGGGAGCAGTACTTC
CATSIRQGYPWEQYF
>TRBJ2-7|TRBV6-6|NA|NA
TGTGCCAGCAGTTACGTGCAGGGGCTAAGGTCGTACGAGCAGTACTTC
CASSYVQGLRSYEQYF
>TRBJ1-2|TRBV18|NA|NA
TGTGCCAGCTCACCACCCGGGAGGGCAAATGGCTACACCTTC
CASSPPGRANGYTF
>TRBJ2-1|TRBV4-2|NA|few
TGTGCCAGCAGCCACCTACTAGCATCGGATGAGCAGTTCTTC
CASSHLLASDEQFF